The rows below give T cell receptor beta chains drawn from one sample of a study of blood T cell repertoires in COVID-19. Libraries were prepared by immunoSEQ multiplex PCR; TCRdb keeps only in-frame clonotypes and omits some of them. The sample carries 120,000 to 150,000 clones, 80% to 90% recorded once. The sequencing input was peripheral blood. The receptors originated from an older woman with COVID-19, enrolled during active disease. Both conserved end residues are part of each CDR3.

cdr3_aa: CASSQYRDQPQHF; v_call: TRBV3-1/TRBV3-2; j_call: TRBJ1-5
cdr3_aa: CASSQGGGALETQYF; v_call: TRBV4-1; j_call: TRBJ2-5
cdr3_aa: CASSFGQGTEQFF; v_call: TRBV7-8; j_call: TRBJ2-1
cdr3_aa: CASSLDRGLAASPFSYEQYF; v_call: TRBV11-3; j_call: TRBJ2-7
cdr3_aa: CATSELGGGAETQYF; v_call: TRBV24-1; j_call: TRBJ2-5
cdr3_aa: CASSYGYGYTF; v_call: TRBV12-3/TRBV12-4; j_call: TRBJ1-2
cdr3_aa: CASSRARDRVNSQPQHF; v_call: TRBV19; j_call: TRBJ1-5
cdr3_aa: CASRARGLDQPQHF; v_call: TRBV6-5; j_call: TRBJ1-5
cdr3_aa: CASIRWAGGNTEAFF; v_call: TRBV6-5; j_call: TRBJ1-1
cdr3_aa: CASSPQRGPVPAPLHF; v_call: TRBV7-9; j_call: TRBJ1-6
cdr3_aa: CASTGSPLHF; v_call: TRBV5-4; j_call: TRBJ1-6
cdr3_aa: CAWSVVGAGNTIYF; v_call: TRBV30; j_call: TRBJ1-3
cdr3_aa: CASSNTGGNSPLHF; v_call: TRBV6-4; j_call: TRBJ1-6
cdr3_aa: CAIKLDSGNSPLHF; v_call: TRBV10-3; j_call: TRBJ1-6
cdr3_aa: CASSASQVRGYTF; v_call: TRBV6-5; j_call: TRBJ1-2
cdr3_aa: CASSPNSPRQSPDSNQPQHF; v_call: TRBV18; j_call: TRBJ1-5
cdr3_aa: CASSLGTSGGSRSTQYF; v_call: TRBV11-2; j_call: TRBJ2-3
cdr3_aa: CASRQRVDSLYEQYF; v_call: TRBV5-1; j_call: TRBJ2-7
cdr3_aa: CASSRTGDHEQYF; v_call: TRBV18; j_call: TRBJ2-7
cdr3_aa: CASSPEGDYYGYTF; v_call: TRBV9; j_call: TRBJ1-2